The present T cell receptor beta chain was sequenced within a study of cytomegalovirus exposure and HLA in healthy donors. The overall study: A subsequent analysis reported that the 120 or so validation repertoires were produced on the same platform that had also been used for the roughly 710 first-cohort repertoires.

Germline CDR1 MNHEY, CDR2 SMNVEV (reference sequence). CDR3 size: 15 residues. Trimming stripped 8 bases from V and 0 bases from J, with 14 bases between. Donors were drawn from the approximately 130-subject validation cohort, separate from the roughly 700-subject first cohort. Assay used: immunoSEQ multiplex PCR; TCRdb lists only in-frame clones, some missing. The sample consists of roughly 250,000 clones, 86% of them appearing once. Whole-study results and caveats: For most TCR sequences rarity was the rule, although some public TCRs occurred in many donors.

This clone was recorded once. Its antigen is not identified. The TCR comes from a woman aged 25 to 39 in good health and CMV-seropositive. The sequencing input was PBMCs. The chain has TRBV27 and TRBJ1-5, with D hard to call. CDR3 DNA: TGTGCCAGCTCCTTGGGAGTGCATAGCAATCAGCCCCAGCATTTT. Translating it yields CASSLGVHSNQPQHF.